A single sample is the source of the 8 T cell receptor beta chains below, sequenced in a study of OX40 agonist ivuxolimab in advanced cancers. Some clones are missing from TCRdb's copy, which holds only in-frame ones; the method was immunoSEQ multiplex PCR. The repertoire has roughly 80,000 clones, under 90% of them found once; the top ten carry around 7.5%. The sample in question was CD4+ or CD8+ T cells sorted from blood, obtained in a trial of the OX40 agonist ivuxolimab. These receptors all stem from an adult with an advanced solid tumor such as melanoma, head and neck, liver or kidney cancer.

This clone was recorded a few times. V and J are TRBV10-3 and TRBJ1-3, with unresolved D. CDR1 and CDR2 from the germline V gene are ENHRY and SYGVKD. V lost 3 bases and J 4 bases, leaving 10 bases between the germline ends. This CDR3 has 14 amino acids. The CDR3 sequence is CAISDSGGGNTIYF. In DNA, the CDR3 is TGTGCCATCAGTGACTCGGGCGGAGGAAACACCATATATTTT.

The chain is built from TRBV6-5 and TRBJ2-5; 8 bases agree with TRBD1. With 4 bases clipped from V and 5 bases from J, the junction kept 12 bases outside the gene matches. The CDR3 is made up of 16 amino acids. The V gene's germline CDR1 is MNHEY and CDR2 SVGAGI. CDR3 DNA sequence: TGTGCCAGCAGTTCCCCCGCTAGGACAGGGTGGGAGACCCAGTACTTC. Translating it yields CASSSPARTGWETQYF.

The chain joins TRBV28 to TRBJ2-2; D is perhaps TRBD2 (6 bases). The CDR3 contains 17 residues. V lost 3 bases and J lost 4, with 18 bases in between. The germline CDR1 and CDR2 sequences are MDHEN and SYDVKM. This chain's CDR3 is CASSFKFGTPFTGELFF. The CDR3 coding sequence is TGTGCCAGCAGTTTTAAGTTCGGGACTCCTTTCACCGGGGAGCTGTTTTTT. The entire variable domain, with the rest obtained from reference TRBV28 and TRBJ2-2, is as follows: DVKVTQSSRYLVKRTGEKVFLECVQDMDHENMFWYRQDPGLGLRLIYFSYDVKMKEKGDIPEGYSVSREKKERFSLILESASTNQTSMYLCASSFKFGTPFTGELFFGEGSRLTVL.

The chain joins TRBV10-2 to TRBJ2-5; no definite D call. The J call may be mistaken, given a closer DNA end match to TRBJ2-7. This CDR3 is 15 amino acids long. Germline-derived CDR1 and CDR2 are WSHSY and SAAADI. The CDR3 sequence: CASSEPADLSYEQYF. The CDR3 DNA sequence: TGCGCCAGCAGTGAGCCCGCGGACCTCTCCTACGAGCAGTACTTC.

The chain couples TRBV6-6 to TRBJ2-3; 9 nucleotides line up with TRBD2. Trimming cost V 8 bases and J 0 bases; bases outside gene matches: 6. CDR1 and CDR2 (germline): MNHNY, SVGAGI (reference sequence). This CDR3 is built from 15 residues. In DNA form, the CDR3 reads TGTGCCAGCGGCGAGCGGGGGGCGAGCACAGATACGCAGTATTTT. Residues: CASGERGASTDTQYF.

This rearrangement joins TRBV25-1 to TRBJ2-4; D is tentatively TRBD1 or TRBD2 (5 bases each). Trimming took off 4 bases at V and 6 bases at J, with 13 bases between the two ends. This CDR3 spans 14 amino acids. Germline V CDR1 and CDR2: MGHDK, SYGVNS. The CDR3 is CASSAPRDGNIQYF. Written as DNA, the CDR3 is TGTGCCAGCAGTGCCCCTCGGGACGGAAACATTCAGTACTTC.

In nucleotides, the CDR3 is TGTGCCATCAGTGAGAAGGGGGGAGGTAGCAATCAGCCCCAGCATTTT. Amino acid sequence: CAISEKGGGSNQPQHF. This sequence joins TRBV10-3 and TRBJ1-5; weak D call: TRBD1 (6 bases). Trimming took 2 bases from V and 0 from J, leaving 11 bases between them. CDR1 and CDR2 (germline): ENHRY, SYGVKD. The CDR3 has 16 amino acids.

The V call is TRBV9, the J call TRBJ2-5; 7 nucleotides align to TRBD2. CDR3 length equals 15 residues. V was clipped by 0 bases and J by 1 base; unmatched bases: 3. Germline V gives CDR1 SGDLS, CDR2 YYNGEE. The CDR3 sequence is CASSVEASGQETQYF. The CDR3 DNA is TGTGCCAGCAGCGTAGAGGCTAGCGGCCAAGAGACCCAGTACTTC. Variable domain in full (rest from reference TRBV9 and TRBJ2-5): DSGVTQTPKHLITATGQRVTLRCSPRSGDLSVYWYQQSLDQGLQFLIQYYNGEERAKGNILERFSAQQFPDLHSELNLSSLELGDSALYFCASSVEASGQETQYFGPGTRLLVL.